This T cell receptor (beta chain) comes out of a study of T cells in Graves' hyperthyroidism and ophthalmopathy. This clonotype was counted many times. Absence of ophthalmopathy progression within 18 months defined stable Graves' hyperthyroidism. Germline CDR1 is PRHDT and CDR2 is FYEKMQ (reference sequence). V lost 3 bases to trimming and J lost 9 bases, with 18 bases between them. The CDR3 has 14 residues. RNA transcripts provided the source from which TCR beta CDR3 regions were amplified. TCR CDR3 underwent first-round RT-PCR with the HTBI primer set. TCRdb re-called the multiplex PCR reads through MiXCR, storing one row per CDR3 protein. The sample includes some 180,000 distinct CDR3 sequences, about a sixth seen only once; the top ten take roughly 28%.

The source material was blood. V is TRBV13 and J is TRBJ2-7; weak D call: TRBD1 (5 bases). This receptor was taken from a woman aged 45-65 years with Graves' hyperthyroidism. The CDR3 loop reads CASSFSDTQGGQYF. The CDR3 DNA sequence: TGTGCCAGCAGCTTCTCTGACACGCAGGGTGGGCAGTACTTC.